This T cell receptor (beta chain) was identified during a study of T cell clonality in common variable immunodeficiency (dated by TCRdb to between 2014 and 2017). About this clone itself: Its target antigen remains unknown. The DNA ends 3 residues before the CDR3 does, and the rest of the CDR3 is filled in from the germline J gene.

Summary of the overall study and its limitations: According to the authors, figuring out what caused the increased clonality in CVID would require sequencing the repertoires of T cell subpopulations. Reportedly, TCRbeta sequences from CVID had fewer deletions and N-nucleotide insertions, and highly modified clones with 13 or more V deletions were absent from CVID. Despite equal DNA input, controls averaged around 82,000 unique sequences per sample versus roughly 32,000 in CVID samples. Correlations between repertoire features and clinical complications were limited by patient heterogeneity within the CVID cohort. Healthy controls shared more TCRbeta clones with each other than CVID subjects shared among themselves (p < 0.0001). TCRbeta clonality was higher in CVID subjects than in healthy controls (t-test p = 0.018), and the increase was most characteristic of about a third of subjects.

For sequencing, equivalent amounts of genomic DNA were input from CVID and control samples. For every sample, a 60 bp segment covering the rearranged TCRbeta CDR3 region was amplified and then sequenced. TCRbeta amplification used the immunoSEQ assay, a bias-corrected multiplex PCR with high-throughput sequencing. The authors' analysis ran thus. Every unique nucleotide sequence was considered a clone and was annotated with V, D and J genes, copy number and frequency. Sequences were labeled productive if in frame, and non-productive if out of frame or containing stop codons. As previously described, clonality was calculated on the basis of Shannon's entropy. The predicted amino acid sequences of productive clones were used to derive the mean CDR3 Kyte-Doolittle hydropathy. Using the R hclust function, scaled V gene usage was clustered hierarchically with Manhattan distance and complete linkage. Clone sharing by CDR3 amino acid sequence was assessed by resampling 12 repertoires per group over 100 rounds. The repertoires were searched for roughly 69 published EBV-specific and roughly 240 published CMV-specific TCRbeta sequences. A couple of CVID samples yielding fewer than 10,000 sequences were excluded from analysis, leaving approximately 40 CVID repertoires. The source is immuneACCESS, and TCRdb retained only in-frame sequences with V and J called. Part of the clones is not carried over; for the studies checked, unresolved V genes explain less than half of this, and the remainder is unexplained. Clonal size and the V and J genes are those of that table, whereas D and trimming came from the DNA. The data for this sample show over 13,000 clones, each detected more than once. The ten top clones hold around 8.1% of the sample.

The germline V gene (reference sequence) specifies LNHDA as CDR1 and SQIVND as CDR2. The CDR3 spans 14 residues, from the cysteine through the phenylalanine. Sequencing covers 33 bases of the CDR3, shown here with the frame starting at base 1. For this chain, trimming is 5 bases at the V end and 6 bases at the J end, and the number of junction bases without a gene match is 5. CVID was diagnosed by standard criteria: serum IgG, IgA and/or IgM reduced below normal range, plus specific antibody deficiency. There were about 45 subjects in the CVID group (about 30 male and roughly 15 female), ranging in age from about 9 to 65 years, with a mean age of roughly 40. Predominantly Caucasian heritage was noted among both the CVID patients and the healthy controls. At the time of study participation, every CVID subject had been on replacement immunoglobulin therapy for at least one year. No CVID subject was ill or taking immunomodulatory or immunosuppressive medication when blood was collected. From each donor, roughly 5 to 8.5 ml of heparinized peripheral whole blood was collected. TCRbeta CDR3 repertoires were sequenced from genomic DNA of adults with common variable immune deficiency (CVID) and healthy adult controls. Diluted blood was density-centrifuged over Hypaque 1077 or Ficoll-Paque to isolate peripheral blood mononuclear cells. Unsorted mononuclear cells served as the source of genomic DNA, which was extracted either by Qiagen column purification or by a centrifugation-based method.

The sample taken for sequencing was peripheral blood mononuclear cells. Recombination joined TRBV19 with TRBJ1-5, with 9 bases aligning to TRBD1. This receptor was obtained from a human donor with common variable immunodeficiency. The CDR3 reads as follows: CASSPTGGGQPQHF. Partial CDR3 DNA: TGTGCCAGTAGTCCGACAGGGGGAGGTCAGCCC.